The 23 T cell receptor beta chains listed next were all sequenced from one sample in a study of cytomegalovirus exposure and HLA in healthy donors (dated 2017 in TCRdb). Library prep was done by the immunoSEQ multiplex PCR assay. For the multiplex PCR, a mixture combining 60 forward primers for TCR Vbeta segments and 13 reverse primers for TCR Jbeta segments was used. Held by TCRdb, this immuneACCESS table contains in-frame sequences only and omits some clones. Under half of the omission traces to an unresolved V gene where checked; the cause of the rest is unknown. The sample records 200,000 or so clones, 75% to 80% of which are singletons. The top ten constitute 4.5% to 7.5% of the sample. The sequencing input was PBMCs. These receptors were obtained from a woman under 40 in good health and CMV-seropositive.

The chain joins TRBV9 to TRBJ2-1; the match to TRBD2 covers 12 bases. This CDR3 is 17 amino acids long. Trimming removed 2 bases from V and 8 bases from J; junction bases left unmatched: 11. The germline V gene encodes CDR1 SGDLS and CDR2 YYNGEE. The CDR3 reads CASSVGAGLAGSDEQFF. CDR3 in DNA: TGTGCCAGCAGCGTCGGTGCGGGACTAGCGGGTTCGGATGAGCAGTTCTTC.

This sequence joins TRBV27 and TRBJ2-5; 8 bases line up with TRBD2. The J call may be faulty, since TRBJ2-7 better matches the DNA end. Germline V gene data show CDR1 as MNHEY and CDR2 as SMNVEV (reference sequence). This CDR3 contains 15 residues. CDR3 amino acids: CASSYSGRLSYEQYF. CDR3 sequence (DNA): TGTGCCAGCAGTTACAGCGGGAGATTGTCCTACGAGCAGTACTTC.

The chain has TRBV6-5 and TRBJ2-1; 10 bases are shared with TRBD2. The length of the CDR3 is 14 residues. V lost 6 bases and J lost 8; bases outside the gene matches: 7. Germline-derived CDR1 and CDR2 are MNHEY and SVGAGI. The CDR3 spells CASRERGGWYEQFF. The DNA for the CDR3 is TGTGCCAGCAGAGAGCGGGGGGGCTGGTATGAGCAGTTCTTC.

The table lists this clone with a few counts. The V gene is TRBV5-5, the J gene TRBJ1-1; D is ambiguous. The CDR3 has 12 amino acids. V gave up 1 base and J gave up 9 bases, with 10 bases separating them. Germline CDR1 SGHKS, CDR2 YYEKEE (reference sequence). CDR3 nucleotide sequence: TGTGCCAGCAGCTTGCGAGAGGGCAAAGCTTTCTTT. The encoded protein is CASSLREGKAFF.

J is TRBJ1-4 and V is TRBV19; 7 bases are shared with TRBD1. CDR1 and CDR2 (germline): LNHDA, SQIVND (reference sequence). The V gene end was trimmed by 5 bases and the J gene end by 2 bases; junction bases not matched to a gene: 5. CDR3 length: 15 amino acids. In DNA, the CDR3 is TGTGCCAGTAGTTCGGGAGGGGGCACTAATGAAAAACTGTTTTTT. This codes for CASSSGGGTNEKLFF.

This clone was seen a handful of times. The CDR3 region has the DNA TGTGCCAGCAGCTGGGGCGGGAGCGGGGAGACCCAGTACTTC. It yields the protein CASSWGGSGETQYF. The chain has TRBV28 and TRBJ2-5, with 7 bases lining up with TRBD2. The CDR3 runs 14 residues. Germline CDR1 MDHEN, CDR2 SYDVKM. V lost 6 bases to trimming and J lost 5 bases; unmatched junction nucleotides: 9.

This clone has just a few counts. The chain links TRBV5-6 to TRBJ1-1; D perhaps matches TRBD1 (6 bases). Trimming shortened V by 0 bases and J by 3 bases, and 9 bases separated the two germline ends. The germline V gene encodes CDR1 SGHDT and CDR2 YYEEEE. There are 14 residues in the CDR3. DNA for the CDR3: TGTGCCAGCAGCTTGGACAGGGAGTACACTGAAGCTTTCTTT. This gives the protein CASSLDREYTEAFF.

This chain joins TRBV6-5 and TRBJ1-2; 9 bases fit TRBD1. Germline V gene lookup returns CDR1 MNHEY and CDR2 SVGAGI. This CDR3 contains 12 residues. The V and J ends lost 7 bases and 6 bases, in that order; junction bases with no gene match: 3. Written as DNA, the CDR3 is TGTGCCAGCACGGGACAGGGTGATGGCTACACCTTC. Its protein product is CASTGQGDGYTF.

CDR3: CASSEWGGSGFGETQYF. Written as DNA, the CDR3 is TGTGCCAGCAGTGAATGGGGCGGGAGTGGGTTTGGAGAGACCCAGTACTTC. V usage is TRBV6-1 and J usage is TRBJ2-5; TRBD2 matches 7 bases. V shed 2 bases, J shed 4 bases, and the junction held 13 bases outside the gene matches. The CDR3 loop spans 17 amino acids. Germline V gene sequence: CDR1 MNHNS, CDR2 SASEGT.

This chain uses TRBV7-2 with TRBJ2-7; D gene ambiguous. Germline-derived CDR1 and CDR2 are SGHTA and FQGNSA. The V end lost 3 bases, the J end lost 2 bases, and 8 bases lay between the germline ends. The CDR3 runs to 13 residues. The CDR3 reads CASSLVGTYEQYF. In DNA, the CDR3 is TGTGCCAGCAGCTTGGTGGGCACCTACGAGCAGTACTTC.

The V and J genes are TRBV6-1 and TRBJ1-4; D is ambiguous. Trimming took off 0 bases at V and 7 bases at J, with 12 bases between the two ends. This CDR3 spans 15 amino acids. The V gene's germline CDR1 is MNHNS and CDR2 SASEGT. CDR3 sequence reads: CASSEARGVGEKLFF. DNA for the CDR3: TGTGCCAGCAGTGAAGCGCGGGGTGTGGGTGAAAAACTGTTTTTT.

The chain has TRBV5-8 and TRBJ2-7; 7 bases match TRBD2. The V gene's germline CDR1 is SGHTS and CDR2 YDEGEE. The CDR3 runs to 14 residues. With 4 bases clipped from V and 3 bases from J, the junction kept 7 bases outside the gene matches. CDR3: CASSPRGVSYEQYF. CDR3 coding DNA: TGTGCCAGCAGCCCCCGGGGGGTTAGCTACGAGCAGTACTTC. Filled out from reference TRBV5-8 and TRBJ2-7, the complete variable domain reads EAGVTQSPTHLIKTRGQQATLRCSPISGHTSVYWYQQALGLGLQFLLWYDEGEERNRGNFPPRFSGRQFPNYSSELNVNALELEDSALYLCASSPRGVSYEQYFGPGTRLTVT.

CDR3 nucleotides: TGTGCCAGCAGCTTAGCAGGGGGCGACACCGGGGAGCTGTTTTTT. It is translated as CASSLAGGDTGELFF. This rearrangement joins TRBV7-2 to TRBJ2-2, with TRBD1 matching over 7 bases. V was clipped by 0 bases and J by 3 bases; unmatched bases: 1. The CDR3 consists of 15 residues. CDR1 and CDR2 from the germline V gene are SGHTA and FQGNSA. Combining the CDR3 with reference TRBV7-2 and TRBJ2-2 gives the whole variable domain GAGVSQSPSNKVTEKGKDVELRCDPISGHTALYWYRQSLGQGLEFLIYFQGNSAPDKSGLPSDRFSAERTGGSVSTLTIQRTQQEDSAVYLCASSLAGGDTGELFFGEGSRLTVL.

The V call is TRBV5-1, the J call TRBJ2-2; D perhaps matches TRBD2 (6 bases). The germline V and J ends were trimmed by 0 bases and 6 bases, with 15 bases remaining between them. The CDR3 contains 16 residues. CDR1 and CDR2 from the germline V gene are SGHRS and YFSETQ. CDR3 DNA: TGCGCCAGCAGCTTGGAAGGGAGGAGGACCGCCGGGGAGCTGTTTTTT. Residues: CASSLEGRRTAGELFF.

This rearrangement joins TRBV27 to TRBJ2-7; unclear D gene. The germline gives CDR1 MNHEY, CDR2 SMNVEV (reference sequence). The CDR3 is 12 residues long. The V and J ends lost 5 bases and 6 bases respectively, with 11 bases between them. In DNA form, the CDR3 reads TGTGCCAGCAGTCGCGCTTCCGGCGAGCAGTACTTC. Translated: CASSRASGEQYF.

This clone was observed a few times. The chain links TRBV5-1 to TRBJ1-2; D call uncertain. CDR1 and CDR2 from the germline V gene are SGHRS and YFSETQ. The CDR3 has 15 residues. With 2 bases removed from V and 4 bases from J, the gap between germline ends came to 15 bases. The CDR3 sequence: CASSFRGGVGYGYTF. The CDR3 DNA sequence: TGCGCCAGCAGCTTCCGGGGAGGAGTAGGCTATGGCTACACCTTC.

This chain links TRBV27 with TRBJ1-2, with 10 bases fitting TRBD1. The CDR3 is 15 residues long. The germline CDR1 and CDR2 sequences are MNHEY and SMNVEV (reference sequence). The trim removed 6 bases at V and 4 bases at J, leaving 8 bases unmatched. CDR3 residues: CASRKSGTGVYGYTF. In DNA, the CDR3 is TGTGCCAGCAGGAAATCCGGGACAGGGGTCTATGGCTACACCTTC.

The table lists this clone with a few counts. The chain carries TRBV4-2 and TRBJ1-1; 10 nucleotides match TRBD1. The V segment lost 3 bases and the J segment 10 bases; nucleotides outside the gene matches: 11. Germline V gene lookup returns CDR1 LGHNA and CDR2 YNFKEQ. The CDR3 sequence is 15 residues long. DNA of the CDR3: TGTGCCAGCAGCCATGACAGGGGGCGCGTCCTTACAGCTTTCTTT. This translates into CASSHDRGRVLTAFF.

V usage is TRBV9 and J usage is TRBJ1-1, with no clear D. Trimming left V 0 bases short and J 6 bases short, with 9 bases between. The CDR3 contains 13 residues. CDR1 is SGDLS and CDR2 is YYNGEE in the germline V gene. The CDR3 protein is CASSVVGVAEAFF. The CDR3, as DNA: TGTGCCAGCAGCGTAGTCGGGGTCGCTGAAGCTTTCTTT.

V and J are TRBV7-2 and TRBJ1-1; TRBD1 matches 7 bases. The trim removed 5 bases at V and 10 bases at J, leaving 13 bases unmatched. CDR1 is SGHTA, CDR2 FQGNSA, per germline. The CDR3 is 14 amino acids. CDR3 protein: CASSTLNRGLGAFF. CDR3 nucleotides: TGTGCCAGCAGCACCCTCAACAGGGGACTTGGAGCTTTCTTT.

The chain employs TRBV27 and TRBJ1-5; TRBD1 matches at 7 bases. This CDR3 spans 13 amino acids. V lost 0 bases and J lost 12; bases outside the gene matches: 5. CDR1 is MNHEY and CDR2 is SMNVEV in the germline V gene (reference sequence). CDR3 residues: CASSLSTGSVQHF. DNA for the CDR3: TGTGCCAGCAGTTTATCGACAGGGAGTGTCCAGCATTTT.

This clone has only one observation. V usage is TRBV28 and J usage is TRBJ1-2; D is unclear. Trimming left V 2 bases short and J 8 bases short, with 12 bases between. This CDR3 has 13 amino acids. Germline CDR1 and CDR2: MDHEN and SYDVKM. The CDR3 sequence is CASSLPLQEGYTF. Written as DNA, the CDR3 is TGTGCCAGCAGTTTACCTCTCCAAGAGGGCTACACCTTC.

V is TRBV6-5 and J is TRBJ2-5; tentatively, D is TRBD2 (6 bases). Germline lookup yields CDR1 MNHEY and CDR2 SVGAGI. Trimming took off 0 bases at V and 2 bases at J, with 7 bases between the two ends. The CDR3 spans 14 residues. DNA for the CDR3: TGTGCCAGCAGTTACTCGGGGACTCAAGAGACCCAGTACTTC. This sequence encodes CASSYSGTQETQYF.